These 3 T cell receptor beta chains originate from one sample sequenced in a study of T cells in Graves' hyperthyroidism and ophthalmopathy (dated by TCRdb to the late 2010s). Receptors were amplified or captured by multiplex PCR. The run used an Illumina HiSeq 2000. TCR beta CDR3 regions were amplified from RNA transcripts. For the first round of RT-PCR on the TCR CDR3, the HTBI primer set was used together with the Qiagen OneStep RT-PCR kit. TCRdb cleaned the public reads at Q25 with fastp, built clones with MiXCR and kept in-frame beta chains. Rows are unified per CDR3 protein, each entry keeping the most common DNA and genes. The sample table shows more than 300,000 distinct CDR3 sequences, and approximately 13% are seen once. The ten top clones hold roughly 8.3% of the sample. Sample: blood. The receptors shown here come from a woman between 18 and 29 years old with Graves' hyperthyroidism.

This clonotype appeared many times. The chain has TRBV29-1 and TRBJ2-1; 7 bases fit TRBD2. Germline CDR1 reads SQVTM; CDR2 reads ANQGSEA. This CDR3 contains 12 residues. The V and J ends lost 8 bases and 2 bases, in that order; junction bases with no gene match: 3. This CDR3 reads CSHGLAYNEQFF. DNA of the CDR3: TGCAGCCACGGACTAGCCTACAATGAGCAGTTCTTC.

The chain uses TRBV11-2 and TRBJ2-5; D is perhaps TRBD2 (5 bases). The CDR3 has 15 amino acids. Germline assignment: CDR1 SGHAT and CDR2 FQNNGV. The germline V and J ends were trimmed by 3 bases and 5 bases, with 16 bases remaining between them. The CDR3 protein is CASSLVTGQRETQYF. CDR3 sequence (DNA): TGTGCCAGCAGCTTGGTTACCGGGCAGCGGGAGACCCAGTACTTC.

This clonotype came up many times. The chain uses TRBV7-3 and TRBJ1-5; 7 bases match TRBD1. After removal of 5 bases from V and 2 bases from J, the junction contained 3 bases not matched to a gene. Germline CDR1 is SGHTA and CDR2 is FQGTGA. The CDR3 spans 14 residues. This chain's CDR3 is CASSRDRRNQPQHF. In nucleotides, the CDR3 is TGTGCCAGCAGCCGGGACAGACGCAATCAGCCCCAGCATTTT.